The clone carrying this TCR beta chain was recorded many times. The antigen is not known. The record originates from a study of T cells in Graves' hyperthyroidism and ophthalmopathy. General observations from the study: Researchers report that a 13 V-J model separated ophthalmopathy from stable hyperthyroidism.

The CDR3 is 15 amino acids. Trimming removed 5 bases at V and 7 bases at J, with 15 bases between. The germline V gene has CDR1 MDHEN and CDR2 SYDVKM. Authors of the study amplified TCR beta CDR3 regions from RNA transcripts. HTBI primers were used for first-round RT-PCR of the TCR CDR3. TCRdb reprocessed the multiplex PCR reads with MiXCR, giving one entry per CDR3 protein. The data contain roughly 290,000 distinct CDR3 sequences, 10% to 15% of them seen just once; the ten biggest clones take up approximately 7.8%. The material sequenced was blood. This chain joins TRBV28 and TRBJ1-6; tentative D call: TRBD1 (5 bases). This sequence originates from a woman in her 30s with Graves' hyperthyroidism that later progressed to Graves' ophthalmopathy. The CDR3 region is CASSLVRVGNSPLHF. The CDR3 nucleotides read TGTGCCAGCAGTCTCGTCAGGGTAGGAAATTCACCCCTCCACTTT.